A selection of T cell receptor beta chains follows, all from one sample in a study of blood T cell repertoires in COVID-19. The method was immunoSEQ multiplex PCR; TCRdb's version includes in-frame clones alone and lacks a portion of them. Of some 180,000 clones listed, about 80% are singletons. Sequencing was carried out using PBMCs or T cells enriched from blood (not recorded which). These TCRs come from a man aged 60-69 years who had been exposed to COVID-19. The CDR3 runs from the conserved cysteine through the conserved F or W. D genes are given only for firm matches. The size field is filled for only some rows; it gives once, few, many or a size class.

V: TRBV4-1; J: TRBJ2-7; D: TRBD1; length: 16; size: few; DNA: TGCGCCAGCAGCCAAGCTCCGGGACAGGGAATGTACGAGCAGTACTTC; CDR3: CASSQAPGQGMYEQYF
V: TRBV12-3/TRBV12-4; J: TRBJ2-7; D: -; length: 13; size: -; DNA: TGTGCCAGCAGCCTTTCCACAGGGAACGAGCAGTACTTC; CDR3: CASSLSTGNEQYF
V: TRBV29-1; J: TRBJ2-5; D: TRBD2; length: 17; size: few; DNA: TGCAGCGTACGCAACCCGGGACTAGCTCTTCTGAAAGAGACCCAGTACTTC; CDR3: CSVRNPGLALLKETQYF
V: TRBV6-5; J: TRBJ1-1; D: -; length: 14; size: few; DNA: TGTGCCAGCAGTTACTCCCTTAGGAACACTGAAGCTTTCTTT; CDR3: CASSYSLRNTEAFF
V: TRBV9; J: TRBJ1-6; D: -; length: 14; size: -; DNA: TGTGCCAGCAGCGTAGCAGATTATAATTCACCCCTCCACTTT; CDR3: CASSVADYNSPLHF
V: TRBV24-1; J: TRBJ2-2; D: -; length: 15; size: -; DNA: TGTGCCACCAGTGATCCCGGGTCAAACACCGGGGAGCTGTTTTTT; CDR3: CATSDPGSNTGELFF
V: TRBV19; J: TRBJ2-3; D: TRBD1; length: 13; size: -; DNA: TGTGCCAGTAGTGACAGGGCCACAGATACGCAGTATTTT; CDR3: CASSDRATDTQYF
V: TRBV5-6; J: TRBJ2-1; D: -; length: 11; size: -; DNA: TGTGCCAGTATGACTCGGAATGAGCAGTTCTTC; CDR3: CASMTRNEQFF
V: TRBV29-1; J: TRBJ1-4; D: TRBD1; length: 14; size: -; DNA: TGCAGCGTCCGCGCCGGGACAGCTAATGAAAAACTGTTTTTT; CDR3: CSVRAGTANEKLFF
V: TRBV10-3; J: TRBJ1-5; D: -; length: 14; size: -; DNA: TGTGCCATCAGTGAGTCGGAGGGGACTCAGCCCCAGCATTTT; CDR3: CAISESEGTQPQHF
V: TRBV11-3; J: TRBJ2-7; D: TRBD2; length: 15; size: few; DNA: TGTGCCAGCAGCTTAGATCGGGGACTAGCTGAGGAGCAGTACTTC; CDR3: CASSLDRGLAEEQYF
V: TRBV6-6; J: TRBJ2-5; D: -; length: 13; size: -; DNA: TGTGCCAGCAGTTACTCCCCGGTTGGGACCCAGTACTTC; CDR3: CASSYSPVGTQYF
V: TRBV25-1; J: TRBJ2-3; D: -; length: 16; size: -; DNA: TGTGCCAGCAGTGATAAAGCGGCAGACAGCACAGATACGCAGTATTTT; CDR3: CASSDKAADSTDTQYF
V: TRBV6-5; J: TRBJ1-2; D: -; length: 11; size: -; DNA: TGTGCCAGCGGAGGGACGTATGGCTACACCTTC; CDR3: CASGGTYGYTF
V: TRBV9; J: TRBJ1-3; D: -; length: 16; size: -; DNA: TGTGCCAGCAGCGCACGGAGCCAGGGCCCCGGAAACACCATATATTTT; CDR3: CASSARSQGPGNTIYF
V: TRBV27; J: TRBJ2-7; D: TRBD2; length: 18; size: -; DNA: TGTGCCAGTCAAGATATCAGGGGACTAGCGGGAGGGCGGTACGAGCAGTACTTC; CDR3: CASQDIRGLAGGRYEQYF
V: TRBV25-1; J: TRBJ1-2; D: -; length: 11; size: -; DNA: TGTGCCAGCAGTGATACTTGGGGCTACACCTTC; CDR3: CASSDTWGYTF